This T cell receptor (beta chain) was documented in a study of technical replicates of blood from a few donors. Germline V gene lookup returns CDR1 SGHTS and CDR2 YDEGEE. The CDR3 sequence is 18 residues long. V lost 2 bases to trimming and J lost 3 bases, with 21 bases between them. The protocol was immunoSEQ multiplex PCR, while the TCRdb copy is restricted to in-frame clones and leaves out a portion. The sample lists around 95,000 clones; around 95% were seen once. This chain links TRBV5-8 with TRBJ2-1, with a tentative D call TRBD2 (5 bases). The TCR comes from a human donor in good health. The specimen was T cells isolated from PBMCs. CDR3: CASSLRKVRETSYNEQFF. CDR3 sequence (DNA): TGTGCCAGCAGCTTAAGGAAAGTCCGGGAAACTAGCTACAATGAGCAGTTCTTC.